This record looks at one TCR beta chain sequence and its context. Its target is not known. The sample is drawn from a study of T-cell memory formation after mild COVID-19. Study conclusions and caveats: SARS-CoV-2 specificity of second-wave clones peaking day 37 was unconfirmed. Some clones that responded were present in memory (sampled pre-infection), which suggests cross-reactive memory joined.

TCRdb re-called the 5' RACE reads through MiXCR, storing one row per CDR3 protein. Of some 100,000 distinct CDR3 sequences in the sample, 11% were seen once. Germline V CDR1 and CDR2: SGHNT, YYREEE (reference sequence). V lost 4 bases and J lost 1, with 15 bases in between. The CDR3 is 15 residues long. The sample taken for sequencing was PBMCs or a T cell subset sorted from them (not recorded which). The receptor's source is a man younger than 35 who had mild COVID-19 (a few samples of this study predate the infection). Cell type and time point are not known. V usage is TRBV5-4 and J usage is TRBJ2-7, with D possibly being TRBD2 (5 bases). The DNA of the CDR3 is TGTGCCAGCAGCCCCGCCGGATCGGGGTCCTACGAGCAGTACTTC. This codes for CASSPAGSGSYEQYF.